This T cell receptor (beta chain) is from a study of type 1 and type 2 diabetes patients. Study details: Participants included type 1 and type 2 diabetes patients plus nondiabetic controls. The whole study generated roughly 19,000,000 paired-end reads. Magnetic bead positive selection isolated CD4+ or CD8+ T cells from PBMCs. Study observations and caveats: Age and gender were not matched between study groups.

For this clonotype: Antigen unknown.

Germline CDR1 is LNHNV and CDR2 is YYDKDF (reference sequence). The CDR3 spans 14 residues. Trimming left V 1 base short and J 3 bases short, with 9 bases between. Amplification started from genomic DNA. The TCR beta CDR3 region was amplified using 30 forward and 13 reverse primers. From the multiplex PCR reads, TCRdb called clonotypes with MiXCR, one entry per CDR3 protein. Among a few hundred thousand distinct CDR3 sequences listed, around 47% were seen once. The sequenced material came from peripheral blood mononuclear cells (PBMCs). V usage is TRBV15 and J usage is TRBJ1-1, with D perhaps matching TRBD1 (6 bases). This receptor was taken from a man aged 18 to 29 with type 2 diabetes. This CDR3 is CATSRVGTYTEAFF. The CDR3 region has the DNA TGTGCCACCAGCAGAGTGGGGACATACACTGAAGCTTTCTTT.